Detailed here is one TCR beta chain. The sample originates from a study of blood T cell repertoires in COVID-19. Study context: The United States, Italy and Spain were the sources of the acute and convalescent COVID-19 samples.

Per the germline V gene, CDR1 is LNHDA and CDR2 is SQIVND (reference sequence). The CDR3 consists of 14 residues. Germline trimming cut 5 bases from V and 4 bases from J; bases unmatched to any gene: 5. A Seattle source enrolled patients during active infection and followed them longitudinally. Source study methods: Scientists estimated how many nucleated cells there were by amplifying reference gene primers. Method: immunoSEQ multiplex PCR; TCRdb's copy keeps in-frame clones and lacks some. The D gene and trimming were derived from the DNA, and the V and J assignments and clone size from that table. This table has 250,000 or so clones, around 90% appearing once.

The chain is built from TRBV19 and TRBJ1-3, with 7 nucleotides matching TRBD1. This TCR was recovered from a woman aged 60-75 years with COVID-19, enrolled during active disease. Sequencing input: peripheral blood. CDR3 sequence: CASSPGQRGNTIYF. CDR3 DNA sequence: TGTGCCAGTAGTCCGGGACAGAGAGGAAACACCATATATTTT.